The clone carrying this TCR beta chain has just one count. The source of the sample is a study of CD8 T cells in Susac syndrome. Roughly 0.45 to 1 ug RNA was reverse transcribed with random hexamers. MiXCR, run by TCRdb on the immunoSEQ multiplex PCR reads, gives a single entry per CDR3 protein. There are about 180,000 distinct CDR3 sequences in the sample; 94% occur only once, and around 0.11% lies in the top ten. V lost 6 bases, J lost 1 base, and 5 bases stayed unmatched. The germline V gene has CDR1 DFQATT and CDR2 SNEGSKA (reference sequence). This CDR3 has 15 residues. The sequence came from a human donor with Susac syndrome. The chain uses TRBV20-1 and TRBJ2-3; 12 positions agree with TRBD2. Sequences were obtained from CD4+ T cells from PBMCs. The CDR3 spells CSAEGLAGRTDTQYF. CDR3 in DNA: TGCAGTGCAGAAGGACTAGCGGGGCGCACAGATACGCAGTATTTT.